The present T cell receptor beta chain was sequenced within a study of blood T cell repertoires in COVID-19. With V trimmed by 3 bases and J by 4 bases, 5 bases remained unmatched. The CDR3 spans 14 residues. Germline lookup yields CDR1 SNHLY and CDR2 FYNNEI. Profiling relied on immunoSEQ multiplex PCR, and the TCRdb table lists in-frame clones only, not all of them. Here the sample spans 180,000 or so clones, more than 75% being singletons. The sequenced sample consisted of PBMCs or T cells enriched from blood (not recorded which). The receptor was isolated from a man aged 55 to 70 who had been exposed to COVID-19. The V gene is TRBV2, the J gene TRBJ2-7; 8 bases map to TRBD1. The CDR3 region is CASSEVRGPYEQYF. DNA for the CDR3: TGTGCCAGCAGTGAGGTCAGGGGGCCTTACGAGCAGTACTTC.